This paragraph reports one T cell receptor beta chain. The antigen is not known. The source of the sample is a study of cytomegalovirus exposure and HLA in healthy donors. The study, taken as a whole, reports: Presence/absence analyses treated sequencing depth as roughly uniform across donors.

It was with 60 Vbeta and 13 Jbeta primers that the PCR ran. Data came from immunoSEQ multiplex PCR; TCRdb stores just in-frame clones and leaves some out. The sample shows approximately 90,000 clones, approximately 77% of them seen only once. The CDR3 consists of 15 residues. Germline CDR1 is LGHNA and CDR2 is YNFKEQ. Germline trimming cut 5 bases from V and 5 bases from J; bases unmatched to any gene: 10. The V and J genes are TRBV4-2 and TRBJ1-2; 8 nucleotides agree with TRBD1. The sequence was obtained from a woman aged 40 to 55 in good health and CMV-seronegative. The sequencing input was PBMCs. Here the CDR3 DNA reads TGTGCCAGCAGCTACTGGGAGACAGGGGCTTATGGCTACACCTTC. The encoded protein is CASSYWETGAYGYTF.